Below, 5 T cell receptor beta chains from the same sample are listed, as sequenced in a study of control samples from healthy donors and cancer patients (dated by TCRdb to 2018 to 2020). Library construction relied on the immunoSEQ multiplex PCR assay. In TCRdb, the immuneACCESS table is reduced to in-frame sequences with V and J assigned. These tables do not hold every clone; where another copy was compared, an unresolved V gene accounts for under half, and the others remain unexplained. This sample holds some 150,000 clones; nearly 96% were observed only once. Over 1% of the sample lies in the top ten. Sequences were obtained from blood. Every receptor here comes from a woman aged 25-40 years in good health.

This clone was recorded only once. The rearrangement joins TRBV15 to TRBJ1-4; 11 positions match TRBD1. After removal of 5 bases from V and 7 bases from J, the junction contained 6 bases not matched to a gene. Germline assignment: CDR1 LNHNV and CDR2 YYDKDF (reference sequence). The CDR3 consists of 15 residues. The CDR3 spells CATSPRGQGGEKLFF. The CDR3 DNA is TGTGCCACCAGCCCCCGGGGACAGGGGGGTGAAAAACTGTTTTTT. The full variable domain, rest sourced from reference TRBV15 and TRBJ1-4, is DAMVIQNPRYQVTQFGKPVTLSCSQTLNHNVMYWYQQKSSQAPKLLFHYYDKDFNNEADTPDNFQSRRPNTSFCFLDIRSPGLGDTAMYLCATSPRGQGGEKLFFGSGTQLSVL.

The V gene is TRBV6-5, the J gene TRBJ2-7; D possibly uses TRBD1 or TRBD2 (5 bases each). This CDR3 contains 15 residues. Between the trimmed V and J ends, which lost 7 bases and 7 bases, there was a span of 23 bases. Germline V gene lookup returns CDR1 MNHEY and CDR2 SVGAGI. The CDR3 loop is CASNFEVGPMGEQYF. The CDR3 coding sequence is TGTGCCAGCAACTTCGAAGTGGGACCCATGGGGGAGCAGTACTTC.

This chain connects TRBV5-6 to TRBJ2-7; D is possibly TRBD1 (6 bases). This CDR3 has 14 residues. The germline V and J ends were trimmed by 1 base and 5 bases, with 13 bases remaining between them. CDR1 and CDR2 (germline): SGHDT, YYEEEE. This CDR3 is CASSLTGQWHEQYF. The CDR3 bases are TGTGCCAGCAGCTTGACAGGGCAGTGGCACGAGCAGTACTTC.

The J gene is TRBJ2-1, the V gene TRBV15; a possible D gene is TRBD2 (6 bases). Deletions cut 8 bases from V and 0 bases from J, with 11 bases between. The CDR3 spans 14 residues. Germline V CDR1 and CDR2: LNHNV, YYDKDF (reference sequence). The CDR3 spells CATATGDSYNEQFF. DNA for the CDR3: TGTGCCACCGCTACGGGAGACTCCTACAATGAGCAGTTCTTC. The full variable domain, rest sourced from reference TRBV15 and TRBJ2-1, is DAMVIQNPRYQVTQFGKPVTLSCSQTLNHNVMYWYQQKSSQAPKLLFHYYDKDFNNEADTPDNFQSRRPNTSFCFLDIRSPGLGDTAMYLCATATGDSYNEQFFGPGTRLTVL.

V usage is TRBV28 and J usage is TRBJ2-3, with 12 bases fitting TRBD2. The germline V gene has CDR1 MDHEN and CDR2 SYDVKM. V lost 9 bases and J lost 1; bases outside the gene matches: 11. This CDR3 has 17 amino acids. The CDR3: CASRTSGVSLGTDTQYF. In DNA, the CDR3 is TGTGCCAGTCGGACTAGCGGGGTGAGTCTTGGCACAGATACGCAGTATTTT.